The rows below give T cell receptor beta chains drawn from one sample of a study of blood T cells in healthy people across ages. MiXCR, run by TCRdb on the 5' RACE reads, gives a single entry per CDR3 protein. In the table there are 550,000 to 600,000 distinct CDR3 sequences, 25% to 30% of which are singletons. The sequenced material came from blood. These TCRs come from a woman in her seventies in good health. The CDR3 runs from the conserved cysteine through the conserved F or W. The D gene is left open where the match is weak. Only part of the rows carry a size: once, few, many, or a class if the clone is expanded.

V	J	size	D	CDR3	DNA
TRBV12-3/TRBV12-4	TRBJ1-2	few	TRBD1	CASSYTGQGRGYTF	TGTGCCAGCAGTTACACGGGACAGGGCCGTGGCTACACCTTC
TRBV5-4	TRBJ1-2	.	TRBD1	CASSRDRGRRSYGYTF	TGTGCCAGCAGCCGGGACAGGGGCAGGCGGAGCTATGGCTACACCTTC
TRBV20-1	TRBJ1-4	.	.	CSASSGPNKKLFF	TGCAGTGCTAGTAGCGGTCCTAATAAAAAACTGTTTTTT
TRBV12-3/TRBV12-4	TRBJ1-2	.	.	CASSSSRSGGRGYTF	TGTGCCAGCAGTTCCAGTCGTAGCGGGGGTAGGGGCTACACCTTC
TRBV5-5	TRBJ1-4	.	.	CASSRGVQGANEKLFF	TGTGCCAGCAGCCGGGGGGTACAGGGTGCTAATGAAAAACTGTTTTTT
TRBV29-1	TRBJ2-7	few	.	CSVRNTGNEQYF	TGCAGCGTTCGCAACACGGGCAACGAGCAGTACTTC
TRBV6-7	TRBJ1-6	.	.	CASSYAENYHNSPLHF	TGTGCCAGCAGTTACGCAGAGAATTACCATAATTCACCCCTCCACTTT
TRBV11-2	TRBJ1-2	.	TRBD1	CTSSLNRQGMGYTF	TGTACCAGCAGCTTAAATAGACAGGGCATGGGCTACACCTTC
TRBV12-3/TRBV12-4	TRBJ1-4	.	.	CASSLGGSLPNEKLFF	TGTGCCAGCAGCCTAGGGGGGAGTTTACCTAATGAAAAACTGTTTTTT
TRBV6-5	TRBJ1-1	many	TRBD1	CASRTGGNEAFF	TGTGCCAGCAGAACAGGGGGCAATGAAGCTTTCTTT
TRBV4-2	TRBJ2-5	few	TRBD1	CASSQPGQDQETQYF	TGTGCCAGCAGCCAACCGGGACAGGACCAAGAGACCCAGTACTTC
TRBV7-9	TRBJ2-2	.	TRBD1	CASSNIQGHSNTGELFF	TGTGCCAGCAGCAACATACAGGGGCACTCGAACACCGGGGAGCTGTTTTTT
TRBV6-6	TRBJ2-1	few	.	CASSYRHEGPFF	TGTGCCAGCAGTTACCGACACGAGGGTCCGTTCTTC
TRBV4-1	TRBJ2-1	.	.	CASSPTKNSYNEQFF	TGCGCCAGCAGCCCCACAAAGAACTCCTACAATGAGCAGTTCTTC
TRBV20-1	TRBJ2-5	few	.	CSATGGANQETQYF	TGCAGTGCTACGGGGGGCGCCAACCAAGAGACCCAGTACTTC
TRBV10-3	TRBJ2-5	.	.	CAISESLTSETQYF	TGTGCCATCAGTGAGTCGTTGACTTCAGAGACCCAGTACTTC
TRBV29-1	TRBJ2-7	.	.	CSGRDTSYEQYF	TGCAGCGGCCGGGACACCTCCTACGAGCAGTACTTC
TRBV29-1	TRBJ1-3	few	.	CSVGDGYSGNTIYF	TGCAGCGTGGGGGACGGATACTCTGGAAACACCATATATTTT
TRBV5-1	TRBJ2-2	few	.	CASSLDAQGNTGELFF	TGCGCCAGCAGCTTGGATGCACAGGGAAACACCGGGGAGCTGTTTTTT
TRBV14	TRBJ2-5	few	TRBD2	CASSLRLAGYETQYF	TGTGCCAGCAGCCTCAGACTAGCGGGGTACGAGACCCAGTACTTC
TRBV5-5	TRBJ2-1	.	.	CASSLNSDDEQFF	TGTGCCAGCAGCTTAAACAGTGACGATGAGCAGTTCTTC
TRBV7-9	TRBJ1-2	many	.	CASKQAGIEANYGYTF	TGTGCCAGCAAACAAGCAGGGATAGAAGCTAACTATGGCTACACCTTC